This passage covers 7 T cell receptor beta chains from one sample sequenced in a study of CD8 T cells in ankylosing spondylitis. MiXCR was run by TCRdb on the 5' RACE reads, yielding one entry per CDR3 protein. In the table there are 200,000 to 300,000 distinct CDR3 sequences, over 9.5% of which are singletons. Source material: blood, either unsorted or a sorted T cell fraction (not recorded which). The receptors here all came from a male donor with ankylosing spondylitis or in good health (not recorded which).

The sample holds many counts of this clonotype. This sequence joins TRBV20-1 and TRBJ1-2, with D tentatively TRBD1 (5 bases). The CDR3 covers 12 residues. V lost 3 bases and J lost 8, with 13 bases in between. Germline CDR1 and CDR2: DFQATT and SNEGSKA (reference sequence). The CDR3 here is CSARGTAAGYTF. The CDR3 bases are TGCAGTGCTAGGGGGACGGCGGCGGGCTACACCTTC.

This clonotype came up a few times. The V call is TRBV7-9, the J call TRBJ1-2; no clear D gene. The V and J ends lost 1 base and 4 bases respectively, with 13 bases between them. The CDR3 spans 15 residues. CDR1 and CDR2 (germline): SEHNR, FQNEAQ (reference sequence). CDR3 nucleotides: TGTGCCAGCAGCTTAGACCCAGCACCCGTCTATGGCTACACCTTC. Translating gives CASSLDPAPVYGYTF.

This clonotype was seen only a few times. The rearrangement joins TRBV11-3 to TRBJ2-7, with 12 bases that match TRBD2. V lost 5 bases, J lost 4 bases, and 6 bases stayed unmatched. CDR3 length equals 15 residues. The germline gives CDR1 SGHNT, CDR2 YENEEA. The chain's CDR3 is CASSPRLAGDYEQYF. The CDR3 coding sequence is TGTGCCAGCAGCCCGCGACTAGCGGGGGATTACGAGCAGTACTTC.

There are many counts of this clonotype. The V call is TRBV4-1, the J call TRBJ2-7, with D hard to call. The CDR3 covers 14 residues. Germline values: CDR1 MGHRA, CDR2 YSYEKL. V lost 3 bases, J lost 0 bases, and 9 bases lay in between. Here the CDR3 reads CASSQGATSYEQYF. DNA for the CDR3: TGCGCCAGCAGCCAGGGCGCAACCTCCTACGAGCAGTACTTC.

This clonotype was detected ten times or more. The V gene is TRBV20-1, the J gene TRBJ2-1; 7 nucleotides match TRBD2. The CDR3 is 14 amino acids. The trim removed 6 bases at V and 7 bases at J, leaving 12 bases unmatched. The germline gives CDR1 DFQATT, CDR2 SNEGSKA (reference sequence). In nucleotides, the CDR3 is TGCAGTGCGCCCGGTCGGGGGGTAGGTAATGAGCAGTTCTTC. Translation gives CSAPGRGVGNEQFF.

In its sample, this clonotype was seen many times. The CDR3 nucleotides are TGCGCCAGCAGCCAGACCAAGTCGGTTAATCAGCCCCAGCATTTT. The encoded protein is CASSQTKSVNQPQHF. The chain couples TRBV4-1 to TRBJ1-5; no definite D call. Germline-derived CDR1 and CDR2 are MGHRA and YSYEKL. The CDR3 runs 15 residues. V was pared by 3 bases and J by 4 bases, with 13 bases between.

This clonotype was recorded at least ten times. The J gene is TRBJ2-1, the V gene TRBV5-1, with D perhaps matching TRBD2 (7 bases). Germline V lookup: CDR1 SGHRS, CDR2 YFSETQ. The CDR3 runs 17 residues. V was cut by 4 bases and J by 5 bases, with 22 bases left in between. The CDR3 DNA is TGCGCCAGCAGCCTTGGCCGGGGGCAGCGGGGTGACAATGAGCAGTTCTTC. Protein: CASSLGRGQRGDNEQFF. The full variable domain, its missing parts supplied by reference TRBV5-1 and TRBJ2-1, is KAGVTQTPRYLIKTRGQQVTLSCSPISGHRSVSWYQQTPGQGLQFLFEYFSETQRNKGNFPGRFSGRQFSNSRSEMNVSTLELGDSALYLCASSLGRGQRGDNEQFFGPGTRLTVL.